Shown below are 8 T cell receptor beta chains from a single sample sequenced in a study of spatial heterogeneity in lung cancer. TCRdb reanalysed the 5' RACE reads using MiXCR and keeps one entry per CDR3 protein. Here the sample spans 5,000 or so distinct CDR3 sequences, just under 30% being singletons. Time point given: sample taken at primary tumor resection. These TCRs are of unknown antigen specificity. The study's findings and limits: The study found that expanded intratumoral alpha and beta TCR counts tracked tumor mutation counts.

This material consisted of lung tumor tissue, taken at surgery. Receptors were obtained from a female donor with early-stage non-small cell lung cancer.

This clonotype was found many times. V gene TRBV7-9 combines with J gene TRBJ2-3; 7 bases are a match to TRBD1. The J segment lost 2 bases and the V segment lost 8 bases, leaving 4 bases of the junction unmatched. The CDR3 runs 13 residues. Germline CDR1 is SEHNR and CDR2 is FQNEAQ (reference sequence). The DNA for the CDR3 is TGTGCCAGCGGCGACAGGGTCACAGATACGCAGTATTTT. Amino acid sequence: CASGDRVTDTQYF.

The V and J genes are TRBV6-5 and TRBJ2-7; TRBD2 matches at 8 bases. The CDR3 has 15 amino acids. The germline gives CDR1 MNHEY, CDR2 SVGAGI. With 6 bases clipped from V and 2 bases from J, the junction kept 9 bases outside the gene matches. The CDR3 DNA is TGTGCCAGCAGCCGAGCGGGGGCCCGAACCTACGAGCAGTACTTC. Its protein product is CASSRAGARTYEQYF.

This clonotype is termed medium-sized. The genes are TRBV25-1 and TRBJ1-2; D not resolved. This CDR3 has 13 amino acids. Looked up from germline, CDR1 is MGHDK and CDR2 is SYGVNS. V lost 2 bases and J 6 bases, leaving 10 bases between the germline ends. CDR3: CASSEISLNGYTF. The CDR3 DNA follows: TGTGCCAGCAGTGAAATTAGTTTAAATGGCTACACCTTC.

By share of the sample, this clonotype is medium-sized. The chain couples TRBV7-9 to TRBJ2-7; 8 bases line up with TRBD2. This CDR3 has 16 amino acids. Germline lookup yields CDR1 SEHNR and CDR2 FQNEAQ (reference sequence). The V and J ends lost 2 bases and 4 bases, in that order; junction bases with no gene match: 10. The CDR3 region is CASSLLRGGKGYEQYF. In DNA form, the CDR3 reads TGTGCCAGCAGCTTACTTCGCGGGGGGAAAGGTTACGAGCAGTACTTC. The full variable domain, completed using reference TRBV7-9 and TRBJ2-7, is DTGVSQNPRHKITKRGQNVTFRCDPISEHNRLYWYRQTLGQGPEFLTYFQNEAQLEKSRLLSDRFSAERPKGSFSTLEIQRTEQGDSAMYLCASSLLRGGKGYEQYFGPGTRLTVT.

This clonotype has just a few counts. The rearrangement joins TRBV6-6 to TRBJ2-3; 13 bases map to TRBD2. Germline CDR1 and CDR2: MNHNY and SVGAGI (reference sequence). Germline trimming cut 2 bases from V and 1 base from J; bases unmatched to any gene: 0. The CDR3 contains 16 residues. The CDR3 spells CASSYGTSGGTDTQYF. CDR3 nucleotide sequence: TGTGCCAGCAGTTACGGGACTAGCGGGGGCACAGATACGCAGTATTTT.

This chain uses TRBV19 with TRBJ2-5; D may correspond to TRBD1 or TRBD2 (5 bases each). CDR1 is LNHDA and CDR2 is SQIVND in the germline V gene (reference sequence). CDR3 size: 13 residues. Trimming took off 5 bases at V and 6 bases at J, with 13 bases between the two ends. The CDR3 DNA follows: TGTGCCAGTAGTGAAGGCAGGGACCAGACCCAGTACTTC. Its translation: CASSEGRDQTQYF.

This clonotype is deemed medium-sized. The genes are TRBV20-1 and TRBJ2-7; TRBD2 is a possible D gene (5 bases). V lost 0 bases to trimming and J lost 0 bases, with 9 bases between them. CDR1 DFQATT and CDR2 SNEGSKA come from the germline V gene (reference sequence). This CDR3 spans 14 amino acids. The CDR3 loop is CSARDTRNSYEQYF. The CDR3 coding sequence is TGCAGTGCTAGAGATACTAGAAACTCCTACGAGCAGTACTTC.

This clonotype is judged medium-sized. The chain joins TRBV13 to TRBJ2-2; no definite D call. With 6 bases removed from V and 2 bases from J, the gap between germline ends came to 7 bases. CDR3 length equals 13 residues. Germline V gene lookup returns CDR1 PRHDT and CDR2 FYEKMQ (reference sequence). The CDR3 sequence is CASRPPNTGELFF. DNA of the CDR3: TGTGCCAGCAGGCCTCCTAACACCGGGGAGCTGTTTTTT.